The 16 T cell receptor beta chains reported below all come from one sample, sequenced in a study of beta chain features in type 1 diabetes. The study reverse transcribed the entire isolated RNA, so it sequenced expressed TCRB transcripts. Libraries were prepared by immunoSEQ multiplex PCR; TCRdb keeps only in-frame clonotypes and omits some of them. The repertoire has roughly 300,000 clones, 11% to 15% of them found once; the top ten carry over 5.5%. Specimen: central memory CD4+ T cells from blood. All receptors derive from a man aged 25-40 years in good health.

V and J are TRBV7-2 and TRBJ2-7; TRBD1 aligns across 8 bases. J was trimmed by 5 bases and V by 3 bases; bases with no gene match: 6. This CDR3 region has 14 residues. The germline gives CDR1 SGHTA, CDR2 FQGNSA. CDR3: CASSFRTGKNEQYV. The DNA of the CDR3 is TGTGCCAGCAGCTTCAGGACAGGGAAGAACGAGCAGTACGTC.

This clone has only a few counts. The CDR3 nucleotides read TGTGCCAGCAGCCAAGAGGCAGGGGACCTCGGCTACACCTTC. As protein: CASSQEAGDLGYTF. This chain joins TRBV4-2 and TRBJ1-2, with a possible D match to TRBD1 (6 bases). CDR1 LGHNA and CDR2 YNFKEQ come from the germline V gene. This CDR3 has 14 residues. V lost 0 bases, J lost 8 bases, and 13 bases lay in between.

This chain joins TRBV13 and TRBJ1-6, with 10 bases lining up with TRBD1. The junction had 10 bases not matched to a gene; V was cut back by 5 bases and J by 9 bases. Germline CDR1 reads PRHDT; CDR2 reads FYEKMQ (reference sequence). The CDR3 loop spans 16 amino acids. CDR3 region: CASSLRQGAGGSPLHF. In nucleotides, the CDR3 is TGTGCCAGCAGCCTCCGACAGGGGGCCGGGGGTTCACCCCTCCACTTT.

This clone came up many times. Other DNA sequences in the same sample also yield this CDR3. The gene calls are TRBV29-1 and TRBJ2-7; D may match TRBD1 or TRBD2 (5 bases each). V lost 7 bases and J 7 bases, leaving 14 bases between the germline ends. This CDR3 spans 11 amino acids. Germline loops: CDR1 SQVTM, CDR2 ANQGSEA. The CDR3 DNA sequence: TGCAGCGCCGGGACCTTGGGTGAGCAGTACGTC. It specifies CSAGTLGEQYV.

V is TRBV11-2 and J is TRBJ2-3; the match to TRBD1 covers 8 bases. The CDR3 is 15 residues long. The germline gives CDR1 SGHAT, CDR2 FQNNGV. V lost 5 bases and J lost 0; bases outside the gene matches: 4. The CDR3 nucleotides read TGTGCCAGCAGCCGACAGGGGTCCAGCACAGATACGCAGTATTTT. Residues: CASSRQGSSTDTQYF.

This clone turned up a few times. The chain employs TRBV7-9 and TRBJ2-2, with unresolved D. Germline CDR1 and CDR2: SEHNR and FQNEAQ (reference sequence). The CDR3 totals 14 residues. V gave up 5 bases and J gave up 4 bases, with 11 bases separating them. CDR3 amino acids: CASSSSIPTGELFF. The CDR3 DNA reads TGTGCCAGCAGCAGTAGTATCCCCACCGGGGAGCTGTTTTTT.

The CDR3 DNA is TGTGCCAGCAGCTTGGGAGGCCCAAGCTCCTACAATGAGCAGTTCTTC. Translating gives CASSLGGPSSYNEQFF. The genes are TRBV5-5 and TRBJ2-1; D call uncertain. V was shortened by 0 bases and J by 0 bases, with 10 bases between the two germline ends. The CDR3 has 16 residues. Germline assignment: CDR1 SGHKS and CDR2 YYEKEE (reference sequence).

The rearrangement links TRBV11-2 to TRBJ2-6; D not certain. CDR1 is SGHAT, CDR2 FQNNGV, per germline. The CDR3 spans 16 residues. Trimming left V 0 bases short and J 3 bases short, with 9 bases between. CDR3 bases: TGTGCCAGCAGCTTAGAAGTGGATAGTGGGGCCAACGTCCTGACTTTC. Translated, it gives CASSLEVDSGANVLTF.

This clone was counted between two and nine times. CDR3: CASSKGPEGYTF. The DNA for the CDR3 is TGTGCCAGCAGTAAGGGACCTGAGGGCTACACCTTC. The rearrangement uses TRBV6-6 and TRBJ1-2; D is perhaps TRBD1 (5 bases). Trimming cost V 5 bases and J 8 bases, with 12 bases left between them. This CDR3 spans 12 amino acids. Germline-derived CDR1 and CDR2 are MNHNY and SVGAGI (reference sequence).

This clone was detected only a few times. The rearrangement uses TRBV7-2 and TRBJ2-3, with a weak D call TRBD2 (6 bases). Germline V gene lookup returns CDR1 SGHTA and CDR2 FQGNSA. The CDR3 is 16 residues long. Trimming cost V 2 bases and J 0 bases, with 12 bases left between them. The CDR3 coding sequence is TGTGCCAGCAGCTTACTGGGGGGATCAAGCACAGATACGCAGTATTTT. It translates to CASSLLGGSSTDTQYF.

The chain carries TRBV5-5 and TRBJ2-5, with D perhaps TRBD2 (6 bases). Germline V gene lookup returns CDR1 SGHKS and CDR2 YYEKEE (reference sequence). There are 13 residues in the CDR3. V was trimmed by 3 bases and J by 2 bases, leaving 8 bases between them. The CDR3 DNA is TGTGCCAGCAGCTCGGGAGATCAAGAGACCCAGTACTTC. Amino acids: CASSSGDQETQYF. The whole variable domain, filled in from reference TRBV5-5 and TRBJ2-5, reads DAGVTQSPTHLIKTRGQQVTLRCSPISGHKSVSWYQQVLGQGPQFIFQYYEKEERGRGNFPDRFSARQFPNYSSELNVNALLLGDSALYLCASSSGDQETQYFGPGTRLLVL.

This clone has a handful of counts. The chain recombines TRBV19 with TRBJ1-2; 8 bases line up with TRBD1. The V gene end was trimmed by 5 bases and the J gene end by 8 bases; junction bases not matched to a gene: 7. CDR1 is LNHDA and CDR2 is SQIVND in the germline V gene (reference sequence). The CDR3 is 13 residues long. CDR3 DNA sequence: TGTGCCAGTAGTCCCGGAACAGGGGGAGGCTACACCTTC. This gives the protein CASSPGTGGGYTF.

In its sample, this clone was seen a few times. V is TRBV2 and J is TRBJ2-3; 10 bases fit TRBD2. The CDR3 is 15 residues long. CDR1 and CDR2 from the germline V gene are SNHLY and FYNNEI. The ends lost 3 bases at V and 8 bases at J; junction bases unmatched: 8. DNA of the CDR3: TGTGCCAGCAGTGAGGCTAGCGGGGGTACGGGTACGCAGTATTTT. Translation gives CASSEASGGTGTQYF.

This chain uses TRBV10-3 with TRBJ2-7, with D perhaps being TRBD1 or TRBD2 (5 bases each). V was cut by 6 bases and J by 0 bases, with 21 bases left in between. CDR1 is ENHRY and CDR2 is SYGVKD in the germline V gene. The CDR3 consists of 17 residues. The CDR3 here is CAISGGSRGQSSYEQYV. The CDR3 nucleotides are TGTGCCATCAGCGGCGGGTCCCGGGGCCAAAGCTCCTACGAGCAGTACGTC.

The CDR3 is CASSQYPRGTNEKLFF. The CDR3 coding sequence is TGTGCCAGCAGCCAATACCCTCGTGGGACTAATGAAAAACTGTTTTTT. This chain joins TRBV7-9 and TRBJ1-4, with unresolved D. Trimming shortened V by 5 bases and J by 2 bases, and 15 bases separated the two germline ends. Germline V gives CDR1 SEHNR, CDR2 FQNEAQ (reference sequence). This CDR3 has 16 residues.

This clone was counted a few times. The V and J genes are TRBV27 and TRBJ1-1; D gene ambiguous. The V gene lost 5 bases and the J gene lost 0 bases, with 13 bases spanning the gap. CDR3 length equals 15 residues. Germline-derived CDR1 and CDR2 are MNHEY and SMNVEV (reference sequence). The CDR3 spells CASSQKTIMNTEAFF. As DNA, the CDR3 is TGTGCCAGCAGTCAAAAGACGATTATGAACACTGAAGCTTTCTTT.